Shown below are 6 T cell receptor beta chains from a single sample sequenced in a study of shared clonotypes between healthy human individuals. Naive-designated CD8 cells lacked CD45RO, were positively enriched for CCR7, and omitted terminally differentiated effector memory CD45RA+ cells. Sequencing was performed with immunoSEQ multiplex PCR; in TCRdb, only in-frame clones are kept and a portion is missing. The sample records a few million clones, roughly 95% being singletons. The sequenced sample consisted of naive CD8+ T cells from PBMCs. The receptors stem from a man between 18 and 29 years old in good health. Some clones in this sample may be carry-over from other donors' samples.

This chain joins TRBV28 and TRBJ1-1, with D unclear. Trimming took 3 bases from V and 7 from J, leaving 18 bases between them. In germline, CDR1 is MDHEN, CDR2 SYDVKM. The CDR3 spans 15 residues. The CDR3 coding sequence is TGTGCCAGCAGTTTTTTATCTTTAGGGCGGGATGAAGCTTTCTTT. Protein product: CASSFLSLGRDEAFF.

V gene TRBV6-5 combines with J gene TRBJ2-7; maybe TRBD2 (6 bases). The germline CDR1 and CDR2 sequences are MNHEY and SVGAGI. V was cut by 7 bases and J by 0 bases, with 10 bases left in between. CDR3 length equals 13 residues. The CDR3 here is CASMGGASYEQYF. The CDR3 DNA follows: TGTGCCAGCATGGGCGGGGCCTCCTACGAGCAGTACTTC.

V usage is TRBV2 and J usage is TRBJ2-2; 10 bases match TRBD1. The CDR3 is 14 amino acids. CDR1 is SNHLY and CDR2 is FYNNEI in the germline V gene. J was trimmed by 5 bases and V by 9 bases; bases with no gene match: 6. The CDR3 DNA is TGTGCCAGGACGGGACAGGGGAGGACCGGGGAGCTGTTTTTT. The encoded protein is CARTGQGRTGELFF.

The rearrangement joins TRBV7-7 to TRBJ2-1; 13 positions match TRBD2. The CDR3 consists of 15 residues. Germline V gene lookup returns CDR1 SSHAT and CDR2 FNYEAQ (reference sequence). After removal of 5 bases from V and 9 bases from J, the junction contained 7 bases not matched to a gene. CDR3 region: CASSAGLAGLGEQFF. The CDR3 DNA follows: TGTGCCAGCAGCGCGGGACTAGCGGGATTAGGTGAGCAGTTCTTC. The full variable domain, with the rest looked up from reference TRBV7-7 and TRBJ2-1, is GAGVSQSPRYKVTKRGQDVTLRCDPISSHATLYWYQQALGQGPEFLTYFNYEAQPDKSGLPSDRFSAERPEGSISTLTIQRTEQRDSAMYRCASSAGLAGLGEQFFGPGTRLTVL.

This chain connects TRBV5-1 to TRBJ2-5; 7 bases align to TRBD2. The J call is doubtful: the DNA matches TRBJ2-7 better. The germline gives CDR1 SGHRS, CDR2 YFSETQ. This CDR3 is 13 amino acids long. The CDR3 spells CASRASGSYEQYF. CDR3 sequence (DNA): TGCGCCAGCAGGGCTAGCGGATCCTACGAGCAGTACTTC.

The V and J genes are TRBV9 and TRBJ2-7, with D maybe TRBD2 (6 bases). This CDR3 is built from 15 residues. The V end was cut by 0 bases, the J end by 6 bases, with 16 bases between. Germline V gene sequence: CDR1 SGDLS, CDR2 YYNGEE. The CDR3 sequence: CASSVATRDRGEQYF. CDR3 bases: TGTGCCAGCAGCGTAGCTACGCGGGATCGGGGCGAGCAGTACTTC.